This TCR beta chain was obtained from a study of beta chain features in type 1 diabetes. The wider study: No age, gender or cell yield differences were seen between patients and healthy donors.

Comment on this clone: The antigen is unknown.

Study observations and caveats: There was a possibility that cDNA sequencing over-represented cells with high TCR expression. VDJ junctions from patients with type 1 diabetes contained fewer insertions and more deletions.

Expressed TCRB transcripts were sequenced after all isolated RNA was converted to cDNA. Assay used: immunoSEQ multiplex PCR; TCRdb lists only in-frame clones, some missing. The repertoire holds about 9,200 clones, with roughly 74% as singletons. This CDR3 is built from 17 residues. V lost 3 bases to trimming and J lost 2 bases, with 14 bases between them. Looked up from germline, CDR1 is KGHSH and CDR2 is LQKENI. This sequence originates from a woman under 30 in good health. The chain links TRBV18 to TRBJ2-6; maybe TRBD1 (6 bases). Source material: Tregs from blood. CDR3 coding DNA: TGTGCCAGCTCACCGTTACCCACAGGGACTGGGGCCAACGTCCTGACTTTC. Translated, it gives CASSPLPTGTGANVLTF.